This paragraph reports one T cell receptor (beta chain). In the same sample, other DNA sequences code for this CDR3. Losses at the gene ends were 3 bases for V and 7 bases for J; bases not matched to a gene: 4. The CDR3 is 16 residues long. Germline CDR1 and CDR2: KGHSH and LQKENI. This sample is drawn from a study of blood T cell repertoires in COVID-19. Study-level information: T cells, B-cell-depleted T cells, or PBMCs supplied cDNA or gDNA.

Individuals in the exposed group had encountered a COVID-19 case within 2 weeks preceding study entry. Sequenced by immunoSEQ multiplex PCR; TCRdb stores in-frame clones only, minus some. Here the sample spans roughly 400,000 clones, around nine tenths being singletons. The sequence was collected from a woman younger than 35 who had been exposed to COVID-19. The sequenced sample was PBMCs or T cells enriched from blood (not recorded which). V usage is TRBV18 and J usage is TRBJ2-1; TRBD2 aligns across 15 bases. CDR3 sequence reads: CASSPRGLAGGNEQFF. The DNA for the CDR3 is TGTGCCAGCTCACCTCGCGGACTAGCGGGAGGGAATGAGCAGTTCTTC.